A selection of T cell receptor beta chains follows, all from one sample in a study of blood T cell repertoires in COVID-19. Data came from immunoSEQ multiplex PCR; TCRdb stores just in-frame clones and leaves some out. The table records about 270,000 clones, about four fifths of them present only once. Sample: peripheral blood. These receptor sequences come from a woman under 30 with acute or convalescent COVID-19. CDR3s include the opening cysteine and the closing phenylalanine or tryptophan. The D gene is left open where the match is weak. Where a row states a size, it is once, few, many or the class of an expanded clone; other rows omit it.

V gene	D gene	clone size	J gene	CDR3 protein	CDR3 DNA
TRBV6-1	NA	once	TRBJ2-1	CASSEGVGTGTFF	NA
TRBV30	NA	NA	TRBJ1-5	CAWSGGSRQPQHF	TGTGCCTGGAGTGGTGGGTCCAGGCAGCCCCAGCATTTT
TRBV5-8	NA	NA	TRBJ1-1	CASSSGGGSYTEAFF	TGTGCCAGCAGCTCTGGGGGGGGCTCCTACACTGAAGCTTTCTTT
TRBV7-3	TRBD2	NA	TRBJ2-1	CASSLTGAAGNYEQFF	TGTGCCAGCAGCTTAACGGGCGCAGCGGGAAACTATGAGCAGTTCTTC
TRBV7-8	NA	NA	TRBJ1-2	CASSLEHYGYTF	TGTGCCAGCAGCTTAGAACATTATGGCTACACCTTC
TRBV7-9	NA	NA	TRBJ2-7	CASSLGFQVAGEQYF	TGTGCCAGCAGCTTAGGTTTCCAGGTTGCTGGCGAGCAGTACTTC
TRBV28	TRBD2	NA	TRBJ2-3	CASSSLLAGASISGTDTQYF	TGTGCCAGCAGTTCCCTACTAGCGGGAGCTTCGATATCTGGCACAGATACGCAGTATTTT
TRBV12-1	NA	once	TRBJ1-4	CASSFGGVPNEKLFF	TGTGCCAGCAGCTTTGGGGGGGTTCCTAATGAAAAACTGTTTTTT
TRBV9	NA	once	TRBJ2-7	CASSVGGSSYEQYF	TGTGCCAGCAGCGTAGGTGGGAGCTCCTACGAGCAGTACTTC
TRBV27	TRBD1	NA	TRBJ2-7	CASQGQGLYGQYF	TGTGCCAGCCAGGGACAGGGGCTTTACGGGCAGTACTTC
TRBV28	NA	NA	TRBJ1-1	CASKSGLLNTEAFF	TGTGCCAGCAAATCAGGGCTCTTGAACACTGAAGCTTTCTTT
TRBV24-1	NA	NA	TRBJ2-6	CATSDFGSTGANVLTF	TGTGCCACCAGTGATTTCGGTTCTACTGGGGCCAACGTCCTGACTTTC
TRBV7-9	NA	NA	TRBJ1-2	CASSLQGDYGYTF	TGTGCCAGCAGTTTACAAGGGGACTATGGCTACACCTTC
TRBV6-5	TRBD1	few	TRBJ1-6	CASSYGDRGNSPLHF	TGTGCCAGCAGTTACGGAGACAGGGGGAATTCACCCCTCCACTTT
TRBV7-2	NA	NA	TRBJ2-5	CASSLGTSETQYF	TGTGCCAGCAGCTTAGGGACATCTGAGACCCAGTACTTC
TRBV11-2	TRBD2	NA	TRBJ2-7	CASSLEGLAGVGEQYF	TGTGCCAGCAGCTTAGAGGGTCTAGCGGGAGTAGGCGAGCAGTACTTC
TRBV5-5	NA	NA	TRBJ1-4	CASSFYGQPRNEKLFF	TGTGCCAGCAGCTTTTATGGACAGCCCCGAAATGAAAAACTGTTTTTT
TRBV29-1	NA	NA	TRBJ2-5	CSVEPVQETQYF	TGCAGCGTTGAACCAGTCCAAGAGACCCAGTACTTC
TRBV19	NA	once	TRBJ2-7	CASSTGQKNYEQYF	TGTGCCAGTAGTACCGGACAGAAAAACTACGAGCAGTACTTC
TRBV2	TRBD1	NA	TRBJ2-2	CASRADRGGTGELFF	TGTGCCAGCAGGGCCGACAGGGGCGGGACCGGGGAGCTGTTTTTT
TRBV7-3	NA	few	TRBJ2-6	CASSQSGANVLTF	TGTGCCAGCAGCCAGTCCGGGGCCAACGTCCTGACTTTC
TRBV5-4	TRBD1	once	TRBJ1-5	CASSRDSYQPQHF	TGTGCCAGCAGCAGGGACAGCTATCAGCCCCAGCATTTT
TRBV28	NA	few	TRBJ2-2	CASSLSGGELFF	TGTGCCAGCAGTTTATCGGGCGGGGAGCTGTTTTTT
TRBV9	TRBD1	once	TRBJ1-1	CASSVGTGAVGTEAFF	TGTGCCAGCAGCGTAGGGACAGGGGCGGTCGGCACTGAAGCTTTCTTT
TRBV18	NA	once	TRBJ1-2	CASSPGGGGYGYTF	TGTGCCAGCTCACCAGGGGGGGGCGGCTATGGCTACACCTTC
TRBV12-3/TRBV12-4	NA	few	TRBJ1-6	CASSSDTSPLHF	TGTGCCAGCAGTTCTGACACTTCACCCCTCCACTTT
TRBV28	TRBD1	NA	TRBJ2-1	CASANGGQGMNEQFF	TGTGCCAGCGCCAATGGCGGACAGGGGATGAATGAGCAGTTCTTC
TRBV2	TRBD1	NA	TRBJ1-4	CAAKEGQGDEKLFF	TGTGCCGCGAAGGAGGGACAGGGGGATGAAAAACTGTTTTTT
TRBV12-3/TRBV12-4	NA	NA	TRBJ2-7	CASSSQTLLEQYF	TGTGCCAGCAGTTCCCAGACTCTGCTGGAGCAGTACTTC
TRBV27	NA	NA	TRBJ1-4	CASSLSTGLSEKLFF	TGTGCCAGCAGTTTATCTACAGGGTTAAGCGAAAAACTGTTTTTT
TRBV19	NA	NA	TRBJ2-3	CASSIGRQLFTDTQYF	TGTGCCAGTAGTATAGGTCGACAGTTATTCACAGATACGCAGTATTTT
TRBV2	TRBD1	NA	TRBJ2-2	CASNARGLEDGELFF	TGTGCCAGCAACGCCAGGGGGTTGGAGGACGGGGAGCTGTTTTTT
TRBV28	NA	NA	TRBJ1-3	CASSLIGLYRATEGNTIYF	TGTGCCAGCAGTTTAATAGGGTTGTACAGGGCGACCGAGGGAAACACCATATATTTT
TRBV15	TRBD2	medium-sized	TRBJ2-3	CATSRDPSTSRFPDTQYF	TGTGCCACCAGCAGAGACCCCTCGACTAGCCGTTTCCCAGATACGCAGTATTTT
TRBV7-2	TRBD1	NA	TRBJ2-1	CASSLWADNRGVDEQFF	TGTGCCAGCAGCTTGTGGGCCGATAACAGGGGGGTGGATGAGCAGTTCTTC
TRBV7-6	TRBD2	NA	TRBJ2-1	CASSLVTGLGEGYEQFF	TGTGCCAGCAGCTTAGTAACGGGTTTGGGGGAGGGGTATGAGCAGTTCTTC
TRBV7-2	NA	NA	TRBJ1-4	CASSRAGVLNEKLFF	TGTGCCAGCAGCCGCGCAGGGGTCCTTAATGAAAAACTGTTTTTT
TRBV27	NA	NA	TRBJ2-1	CASSFETTAVTGEQFF	TGTGCCAGCAGTTTTGAGACTACCGCCGTCACGGGTGAGCAGTTCTTC
TRBV18	NA	NA	TRBJ1-6	CASSPMRDNSPLHF	TGTGCCAGCTCACCAATGAGAGATAATTCACCCCTCCACTTT
TRBV4-2	NA	few	TRBJ2-6	CASSQDSSGANVLTF	TGTGCCAGCAGCCAAGATAGCTCTGGGGCCAACGTCCTGACTTTC
TRBV5-6	TRBD1	NA	TRBJ1-1	CASSGARGSGGLDTEAFF	TGTGCCAGCAGCGGGGCGCGGGGCTCAGGGGGCTTGGACACTGAAGCTTTCTTT
TRBV7-2	TRBD1	few	TRBJ1-3	CASRTGVETFGNTIYF	TGTGCCAGCAGGACAGGGGTCGAGACTTTTGGAAACACCATATATTTT
TRBV5-1	TRBD2	few	TRBJ2-7	CASSLAGGEQYF	TGCGCCAGCAGCTTGGCGGGGGGCGAGCAGTACTTC
TRBV18	TRBD2	NA	TRBJ2-7	CASSRTGLAGDEQYF	TGTGCCAGCTCACGAACGGGACTAGCGGGAGATGAGCAGTACTTC
TRBV5-1	TRBD1	NA	TRBJ2-7	CASSTEPTGARSYEQYF	TGCGCCAGCAGCACTGAGCCTACAGGGGCCCGCTCCTACGAGCAGTACTTC
TRBV7-9	NA	once	TRBJ1-1	CASSLAGGNTEAFF	TGTGCCAGCAGCTTAGCGGGGGGGAACACTGAAGCTTTCTTT